This paragraph reports one T cell receptor (beta chain). Its matching antigen is unknown. Germline loops: CDR1 SEHNR, CDR2 FQNEAQ (reference sequence). V gave up 7 bases and J gave up 5 bases, with 5 bases separating them. The CDR3 extends over 10 amino acids. The method was immunoSEQ multiplex PCR; TCRdb's version includes in-frame clones alone and lacks a portion of them. The sample has 25,000 to 35,000 clones, roughly 89% seen once. This entry belongs to a study of T cells after posttransplantation cyclophosphamide. Study-level findings and limits: Tissue-infiltrating T cells from skin or gut overlapped little with blood T cells. Recipient CMV seropositivity and CMV reactivation strongly tracked TRB clonality. Donor-recipient repertoire similarity was low at 1-2 months, rising over year one.

The chain combines TRBV7-9 with TRBJ1-2, with D unresolved. Sequencing was carried out using PBMCs. This clonotype originated in a woman aged 40 to 49 with a blood cancer, CMV-positive, and with a related stem cell donor. CDR3: CASTLYGYTF. CDR3 sequence (DNA): TGTGCCAGCACCCTATATGGCTACACCTTC.